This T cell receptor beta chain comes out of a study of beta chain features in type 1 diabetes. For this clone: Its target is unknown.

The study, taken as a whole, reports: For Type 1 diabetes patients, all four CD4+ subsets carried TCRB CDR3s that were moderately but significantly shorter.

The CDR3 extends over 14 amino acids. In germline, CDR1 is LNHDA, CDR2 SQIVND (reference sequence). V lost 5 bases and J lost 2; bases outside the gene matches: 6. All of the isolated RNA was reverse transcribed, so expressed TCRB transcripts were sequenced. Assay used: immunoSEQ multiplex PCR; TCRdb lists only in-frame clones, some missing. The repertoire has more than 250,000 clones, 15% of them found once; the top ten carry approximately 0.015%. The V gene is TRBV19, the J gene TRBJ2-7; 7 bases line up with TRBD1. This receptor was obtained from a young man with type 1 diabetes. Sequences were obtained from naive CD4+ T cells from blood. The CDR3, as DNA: TGTGCCAGTAGTGTGGTGGGACAGACCTACGAGCAGTACTTC. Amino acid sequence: CASSVVGQTYEQYF.